This T cell receptor beta chain came from a study of T-cell memory formation after mild COVID-19. Looking at the study overall: Largely donor-specific sequence clusters came from a couple of donors. Study findings and constraints: Clones from the second wave (peaking day 37) had unconfirmed SARS-CoV-2 specificity. Some clones that responded turned up in pre-infection memory, which suggests that cross-reactive memory joined in.

Points on this clonotype: What it binds is unknown.

Using constant-segment primers, 5'RACE produced TCR alpha and TCR beta cDNA libraries carrying sample barcodes and UMIs. TCRdb independently ran MiXCR on the 5' RACE reads; one entry per CDR3 protein. The table records over 300,000 distinct CDR3 sequences, 20% to 25% of them present only once. The CDR3 spans 13 residues. V was clipped by 7 bases and J by 3 bases, with 12 bases between them. Germline V CDR1 and CDR2: MNHEY, SVGEGT. The TCR comes from a man aged 18 to 29 who had mild COVID-19 (a few samples of this study predate the infection). Cell type and time point are not known. V is TRBV6-2 or TRBV6-3 and J is TRBJ1-1; D unresolved. The sequencing input was PBMCs or a T cell subset sorted from them (not recorded which). The CDR3 spells CASTPRRDTEAFF. CDR3 nucleotides: TGTGCCAGCACTCCCCGAAGGGACACTGAAGCTTTCTTT.